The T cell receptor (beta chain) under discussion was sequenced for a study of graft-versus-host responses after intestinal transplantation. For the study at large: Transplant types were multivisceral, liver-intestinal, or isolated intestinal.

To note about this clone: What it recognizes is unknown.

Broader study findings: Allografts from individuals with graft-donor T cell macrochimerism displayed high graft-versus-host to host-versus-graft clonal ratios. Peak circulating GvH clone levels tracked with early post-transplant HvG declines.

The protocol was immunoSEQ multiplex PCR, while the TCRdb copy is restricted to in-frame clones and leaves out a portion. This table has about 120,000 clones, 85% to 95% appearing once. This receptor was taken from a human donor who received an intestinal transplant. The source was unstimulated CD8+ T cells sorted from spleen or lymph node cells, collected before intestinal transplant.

CDR3 sequence (DNA): TGCGCCAGCAGCCAAGATAACGAAGGCTACGAGCAGTACTTC. This sequence encodes CASSQDNEGYEQYF. This sequence joins TRBV4-1 and TRBJ2-7; D not certain. V was cut by 0 bases and J by 3 bases, with 9 bases left in between. Germline V lookup: CDR1 MGHRA, CDR2 YSYEKL. The CDR3 consists of 14 residues.